These 25 T cell receptor beta chains were all obtained from the same sample, sequenced in a study of blood T cell repertoires in COVID-19. Clones were sequenced by immunoSEQ multiplex PCR, and TCRdb holds only the in-frame ones, with some missing. The sample has approximately 130,000 clones, about three quarters seen once. Sequencing was carried out using peripheral blood. These receptors came from a woman aged 70-85 years with acute or convalescent COVID-19.

V and J are TRBV5-4 and TRBJ2-2, with TRBD2 identical over 9 bases. The germline CDR1 and CDR2 sequences are SGHNT and YYREEE (reference sequence). This CDR3 comprises 16 residues. V lost 0 bases, J lost 0 bases, and 0 bases stayed unmatched. The CDR3 is CASSLGLAANTGELFF. CDR3 in DNA: TGTGCCAGCAGCTTGGGACTAGCGGCGAACACCGGGGAGCTGTTTTTT.

To note about this clone: A much larger clone sits a single nucleotide away, making a read error possible. This chain links TRBV6-6 with TRBJ1-1, with no clear D. The CDR3 covers 12 residues. Trimming removed 4 bases at V and 1 base at J, with 4 bases between. CDR1 and CDR2 from the germline V gene are MNHNY and SVGAGI (reference sequence). The CDR3 region has the DNA TGTGCCAGCAGTTCACAGAACACTGAAGCTTTCTTT. This gives the protein CASSSQNTEAFF.

The rearrangement joins TRBV2 to TRBJ2-3; 10 bases line up with TRBD1. J gave up 5 bases and V 7 bases, and 3 bases lay outside the gene matches. Germline lookup yields CDR1 SNHLY and CDR2 FYNNEI. This CDR3 is 13 amino acids long. Here the CDR3 DNA reads TGTGCCAGCAATCGGGACAGGGGAGATACGCAGTATTTT. This translates into CASNRDRGDTQYF.

This clone was counted only a few times. The rearrangement uses TRBV12-5 and TRBJ2-5; 7 positions agree with TRBD1. Germline assignment: CDR1 LGHNT and CDR2 FRNRAP. After removal of 5 bases from V and 3 bases from J, the junction contained 6 bases not matched to a gene. The CDR3 is 14 residues long. The CDR3, as DNA: TGTGCTAGTGGTCGACAGGGTGCGAAAGAGACCCAGTACTTC. Its translation is CASGRQGAKETQYF.

This rearrangement joins TRBV7-6 to TRBJ2-7, with 12 bases matching TRBD1. CDR3 length: 16 amino acids. Germline V gene data show CDR1 as SGHVS and CDR2 as FNYEAQ. Germline trimming cut 5 bases from V and 5 bases from J; bases unmatched to any gene: 10. CDR3 DNA: TGTGCCAGCAGCCGAACGCCGGGACAGGGGGCCCACGAGCAGTACTTC. Translation: CASSRTPGQGAHEQYF.

V is TRBV29-1 and J is TRBJ1-3; D is unresolved. Looked up from germline, CDR1 is SQVTM and CDR2 is ANQGSEA. Deletions cut 7 bases from V and 0 bases from J, with 4 bases between. This CDR3 comprises 11 residues. CDR3 DNA sequence: TGCAGCGCTAACTCTGGAAACACCATATATTTT. Translating gives CSANSGNTIYF. The entire variable domain, with the rest obtained from reference TRBV29-1 and TRBJ1-3, is as follows: SAVISQKPSRDICQRGTSLTIQCQVDSQVTMMFWYRQQPGQSLTLIATANQGSEATYESGFVIDKFPISRPNLTFSTLTVSNMSPEDSSIYLCSANSGNTIYFGEGSWLTVV.

This clone occurred once. V gene TRBV12-3 or TRBV12-4 combines with J gene TRBJ1-2; the match to TRBD1 covers 9 bases. This CDR3 contains 12 residues. After removal of 1 base from V and 13 bases from J, the junction contained 4 bases not matched to a gene. The CDR3 loop is CASSLGTGDATF. Written as DNA, the CDR3 is TGTGCCAGCAGTTTAGGGACAGGGGATGCCACCTTC.

The rearrangement joins TRBV9 to TRBJ2-7; no definite D call. The CDR3 contains 14 residues. In germline, CDR1 is SGDLS, CDR2 YYNGEE. The V gene lost 0 bases and the J gene lost 4 bases, with 11 bases spanning the gap. The CDR3 region is CASSVAVNPYEQYF. CDR3 in DNA: TGTGCCAGCAGCGTAGCCGTAAATCCTTACGAGCAGTACTTC.

V gene TRBV11-2 combines with J gene TRBJ1-4; D perhaps matches TRBD1 (6 bases). This CDR3 is built from 15 residues. CDR1 and CDR2 (germline): SGHAT, FQNNGV. The V end was cut by 5 bases, the J end by 6 bases, with 16 bases between. In nucleotides, the CDR3 is TGTGCCAGCAGCCCTGACAGGTTTAGGCATGAAAAACTGTTTTTT. It encodes CASSPDRFRHEKLFF.

This chain links TRBV6-6 with TRBJ1-1; TRBD1 is a possible D gene (5 bases). In germline, CDR1 is MNHNY, CDR2 SVGAGI (reference sequence). CDR3 size: 19 residues. Trimming cost V 5 bases and J 0 bases, with 25 bases left between them. The CDR3 DNA follows: TGTGCCAGCAGTCCTCCGCGTAAATTAAATTGGACATTGAACACTGAAGCTTTCTTT. It translates to CASSPPRKLNWTLNTEAFF.

This clone showed up just a few times. The gene calls are TRBV3-1 (or the pseudogene TRBV3-2) and TRBJ2-2; possible D gene TRBD2, 6 bases. The V end lost 5 bases, the J end lost 12 bases, and 10 bases lay between the germline ends. There are 11 residues in the CDR3. Germline-derived CDR1 and CDR2 are LGHDT and YNNKEL (reference sequence). Here the CDR3 DNA reads TGTGCCAGCAGCTTGGGACTGAAGCTGTTTTTT. The encoded protein is CASSLGLKLFF.

J is TRBJ2-7 and V is TRBV11-2, with D possibly matching TRBD2 (6 bases). The CDR3 totals 13 residues. The ends were cut back, 5 bases at V and 5 bases at J, with 13 bases in the middle. Germline loops: CDR1 SGHAT, CDR2 FQNNGV. The CDR3 nucleotides are TGTGCCAGCAGCATTGGACTAAGCCACGAGCAGTACTTC. Encoded protein: CASSIGLSHEQYF.

The chain carries TRBV28 and TRBJ1-2; weak D call: TRBD1 (6 bases). The CDR3 sequence is 14 residues long. From germline, CDR1 is MDHEN and CDR2 SYDVKM. Trimming pared 2 bases from V and 5 bases from J, leaving 12 bases between. CDR3: CASSLQGLGYGYTF. DNA of the CDR3: TGTGCCAGCAGTTTACAGGGGCTGGGGTATGGCTACACCTTC.

This clone was detected only once. The chain is built from TRBV5-1 and TRBJ2-3; 10 bases are a match to TRBD2. This CDR3 comprises 16 residues. Trimming took 2 bases from V and 5 from J; bases not matched to a gene: 8. The germline CDR1 and CDR2 sequences are SGHRS and YFSETQ. CDR3 DNA: TGCGCCAGCAGCTTTTTAGCGGGAGGCCCGGGAGATACGCAGTATTTT. The encoded protein is CASSFLAGGPGDTQYF.

The chain has TRBV11-2 and TRBJ2-1; D is unresolved. The CDR3 covers 13 residues. Germline loops: CDR1 SGHAT, CDR2 FQNNGV. V lost 1 base and J lost 5, with 6 bases in between. In nucleotides, the CDR3 is TGTGCCAGCAGCTTAGGAGAGCACAATGAGCAGTTCTTC. Translation: CASSLGEHNEQFF.

The genes are TRBV2 and TRBJ1-4; D might be TRBD1 (5 bases). CDR1 is SNHLY, CDR2 FYNNEI, per germline. Between the trimmed V and J ends, which lost 8 bases and 11 bases, there was a span of 21 bases. The CDR3 length is 14 residues. The CDR3: CASAETVGRGKLFF. The CDR3 bases are TGTGCCAGCGCAGAAACGGTAGGCCGGGGGAAACTGTTTTTT.

The gene calls are TRBV14 and TRBJ2-3; D may be TRBD2 (5 bases). CDR3 length equals 16 residues. V was pared by 0 bases and J by 2 bases, with 12 bases between. The V gene's germline CDR1 is SGHDN and CDR2 FVKESK. DNA of the CDR3: TGTGCCAGCAGCCAAGACAGGACTTATTACACAGATACGCAGTATTTT. This encodes CASSQDRTYYTDTQYF.

Here the CDR3 DNA reads TGTGCCAGTAGCCCAAAAGGACTAGCGGCAACAGATACGCAGTATTTT. It translates to CASSPKGLAATDTQYF. The chain joins TRBV19 to TRBJ2-3; 10 nucleotides agree with TRBD2. This CDR3 is built from 16 residues. V was clipped by 6 bases and J by 3 bases; unmatched bases: 9. Per germline, CDR1 LNHDA and CDR2 SQIVND (reference sequence).

The chain is built from TRBV27 and TRBJ2-7; 9 bases line up with TRBD2. V shed 5 bases and J 3 bases; nucleotides not matched to a gene: 5. Germline values: CDR1 MNHEY, CDR2 SMNVEV (reference sequence). The CDR3 has 14 residues. The DNA of the CDR3 is TGTGCCAGCAGTCCCAGACTAGCGGTCTACGAGCAGTACTTC. The encoded protein is CASSPRLAVYEQYF.

The chain couples TRBV6-1 to TRBJ1-2, with D unresolved. The CDR3 consists of 14 residues. The V and J ends lost 3 bases and 4 bases respectively, with 12 bases between them. CDR1 is MNHNS and CDR2 is SASEGT in the germline V gene. The CDR3 reads CASSDGRLTYGYTF. The CDR3 nucleotides read TGTGCCAGCAGTGACGGCAGGCTTACCTATGGCTACACCTTC.

The rearrangement links TRBV2 to TRBJ2-5; 12 nucleotides line up with TRBD2. Germline V lookup: CDR1 SNHLY, CDR2 FYNNEI. J lost 2 bases, V lost 7 bases, and 5 bases had no gene match. This CDR3 region has 15 residues. The CDR3 is CASKLTSGGQETQYF. The CDR3 coding sequence is TGTGCCAGCAAGTTGACTAGCGGGGGACAAGAGACCCAGTACTTC.

J is TRBJ1-2 and V is TRBV6-5; tentative D call: TRBD1 (5 bases). This CDR3 contains 14 residues. V lost 7 bases to trimming and J lost 0 bases, with 12 bases between them. In germline, CDR1 is MNHEY, CDR2 SVGAGI. CDR3 coding DNA: TGTGCCAGCAATAGGGACTTTGCTAACTATGGCTACACCTTC. Its protein is CASNRDFANYGYTF.

The chain recombines TRBV7-9 with TRBJ2-7; possibly TRBD1 for D (5 bases). The CDR3 contains 15 residues. Germline loops: CDR1 SEHNR, CDR2 FQNEAQ (reference sequence). V gave up 1 base and J gave up 0 bases, with 10 bases separating them. The CDR3 reads CASSLGGSSSYEQYF. DNA for the CDR3: TGTGCCAGCAGCTTAGGGGGCAGTAGCTCCTACGAGCAGTACTTC.

A single count supports this clone. The chain uses TRBV11-3 and TRBJ2-1; TRBD1 matches at 8 bases. J lost 4 bases, V lost 5 bases, and 4 bases had no gene match. The CDR3 is made up of 14 amino acids. Germline-derived CDR1 and CDR2 are SGHNT and YENEEA. CDR3 coding DNA: TGTGCCAGCAGCGGTCGGACAGGGTACAATGAGCAGTTCTTC. Its translation: CASSGRTGYNEQFF.

The chain links TRBV3-1 (or the pseudogene TRBV3-2) to TRBJ1-1, with D unclear. The CDR3 loop spans 15 amino acids. Germline CDR1 LGHDT, CDR2 YNNKEL (reference sequence). V was clipped by 2 bases and J by 1 base, with 11 bases between them. The CDR3 DNA follows: TGTGCCAGCAGCCAACTTGGCGGTGGGAACACTGAAGCTTTCTTT. This encodes CASSQLGGGNTEAFF.